This TCR beta chain was sequenced in a study of cytomegalovirus exposure and HLA in healthy donors. Findings and limits, study-wide: Solely CMV serostatus was available to characterize immune exposure. TCR sequences were mostly rare, though some public TCRs occurred in many donors.

Regarding donors, all were healthy bone marrow donors. The PCR ran on 60 Vbeta and 13 Jbeta primers. Assay used: immunoSEQ multiplex PCR; TCRdb lists only in-frame clones, some missing. The table records about 170,000 clones, around 62% of them present only once. With V trimmed by 0 bases and J by 5 bases, 6 bases remained unmatched. The CDR3 consists of 17 residues. Germline loops: CDR1 SGDLS, CDR2 YYNGEE. The table lists this clone with a few counts. Its antigen remains unknown. The TCR sequence derives from a man in his forties or fifties in good health and CMV-seronegative. The sequencing input was PBMCs. The J gene is TRBJ2-5, the V gene TRBV9; 14 bases align to TRBD2. In DNA form, the CDR3 reads TGTGCCAGCAGCGTAGGGACTAGCGGGGGGCTCATGGAGACCCAGTACTTC. Translated: CASSVGTSGGLMETQYF.